A selection of T cell receptor beta chains follows, all from one sample in a study of shared clonotypes between healthy human individuals. Measured with immunoSEQ multiplex PCR; TCRdb has only the in-frame clones, and not every one. The sample records some 1.5 million clones, 95% to 99% being singletons. The sample consisted of naive CD4+ T cells sorted from blood. The receptors here all came from a man aged 25-45 years in good health. The CDR3 runs from the conserved cysteine through the conserved F or W. Each record gives: D gene, clone size, V gene, J gene, CDR3 DNA, CDR3 protein. A D gene is named only where the DNA matches it firmly. Size values are once, few and many counts, or a class for expanded clones, and some rows have none.

NA	NA	TRBV19	TRBJ1-3	TGTGCCAGCGGGGGGGGCCGTAGCTCTGGAAACACCATATATTTT	CASGGGRSSGNTIYF
NA	NA	TRBV2	TRBJ1-3	TGTGCCAGCAGTGACCCCGGGGCTGGAAACACCATATATTTT	CASSDPGAGNTIYF
NA	NA	TRBV28	TRBJ2-3	TGTGCCAGCTCTACCCCGTCCGAAATACCGCAGTATTTT	CASSTPSEIPQYF
NA	NA	TRBV6-1	TRBJ2-6	TGTGCCAGCAGTGAACAGTTGAGGCCCTCTGGGGCCAACGTCCTGACTTTC	CASSEQLRPSGANVLTF
NA	NA	TRBV28	TRBJ1-4	TGTGCCAGCAGTTTATTGGGGGGGCGAGGTGAAAAACTGTTTTTT	CASSLLGGRGEKLFF
NA	NA	TRBV20-1	TRBJ2-1	TGCAGTGCTAGAGCGGGTAGCGAGCAGTTCTTC	CSARAGSEQFF
TRBD1	once	TRBV18	TRBJ2-4	TGTGCCAGCTCAGTCCCGGGACAGGGGGACATCGCAACCAAAAACATTCAGTACTTC	CASSVPGQGDIATKNIQYF
NA	once	TRBV18	TRBJ2-7	TGTGCCAGCTCACCACCGGGACGGGAACGCTACGAGCAGTACTTC	CASSPPGRERYEQYF
NA	NA	TRBV6-5	TRBJ2-7	TGTGCCAGCAGTTACTCCGCGGGTGGGACCTACGAGCAGTACTTC	CASSYSAGGTYEQYF
NA	NA	TRBV2	TRBJ1-1	TGTGCCAGCACTAACTTGGCGGCGAACACTGAAGCTTTCTTT	CASTNLAANTEAFF
TRBD1	NA	TRBV5-1	TRBJ1-4	TGCGCCAGCAGCTTACAGGGGGCTAATGAAAAACTGTTTTTT	CASSLQGANEKLFF
NA	NA	TRBV10-3	TRBJ2-1	TGTGCCATCAGTGAGTCGGTTGGGGGGTCCTACAATGAGCAGTTCTTC	CAISESVGGSYNEQFF
TRBD2	NA	TRBV10-3	TRBJ2-5	TGTGCCATCAGTGCCGGGACTAGCGGGAGGGCCGGCCAAGAGACCCAGTACTTC	CAISAGTSGRAGQETQYF
NA	NA	TRBV27	TRBJ2-3	TGTGCCAGCAGTTCTTCCGGGGTCACAGATACGCAGTATTTT	CASSSSGVTDTQYF
TRBD2	once	TRBV5-1	TRBJ2-1	TGCGCCAGCAGCTTGCGGACTAGTCGAGGGTACAATGAGCAGTTCTTC	CASSLRTSRGYNEQFF
TRBD1	NA	TRBV12-5	TRBJ2-7	TGTGCTAGTGGTGCGGGGACAGGGGTGCACGAGCAGTACTTC	CASGAGTGVHEQYF
NA	NA	TRBV14	TRBJ1-1	TGTGCCAGCAGCCCATTGGGCAGCCAGGAAGCTTTCTTT	CASSPLGSQEAFF
TRBD2	NA	TRBV9	TRBJ2-7	TGTGCCAGCAGCCTTAGCGGGCGAAGCTCCTACGAGCAGTACTTC	CASSLSGRSSYEQYF
NA	NA	TRBV10-2	TRBJ2-1	TGCGCCAGCAGTGACTCGGGCAGGGGAGTCGATGAGCAGTTCTTC	CASSDSGRGVDEQFF
TRBD2	NA	TRBV7-6	TRBJ2-7	TGTGCCAGCAGCTCCATGCCGGGGCGGGAGGGTCGAGAGCAGTACTTC	CASSSMPGREGREQYF
TRBD1	NA	TRBV5-4	TRBJ1-5	TGTGGGTTCAGCTCGGGACAGAACAATCAGCCCCAGCATTTT	CGFSSGQNNQPQHF
TRBD1	NA	TRBV28	TRBJ2-1	TGTGCCAGCAGTTCCGGACAGGTCGATGAGCAGTTCTTC	CASSSGQVDEQFF
NA	NA	TRBV28	TRBJ1-4	TGTGCCACCATCGGTGGGGCTAATGAAAAACTGTTTTTT	CATIGGANEKLFF
NA	NA	TRBV30	TRBJ1-5	TGTGCCTGGAGTCCCCCCAACCAGCCCCAGCATTTT	CAWSPPNQPQHF
NA	NA	TRBV9	TRBJ2-2	TGTGCCAGCAGCGACCTTTGGGGCGGGGAGCTGTTTTTT	CASSDLWGGELFF
NA	NA	TRBV20-1	TRBJ2-1	TGCAGTGCTAGAGAAAACAAAGGGCAGTTCTTC	CSARENKGQFF
NA	NA	TRBV7-2	TRBJ2-3	TGTGCCAGCAGCCTGACACCAAGGGATACGCAGTATTTT	CASSLTPRDTQYF
NA	NA	TRBV14	TRBJ1-1	TGTGCCAGCAGCCTAGAACGGATCCCGGTTTCTGAAGCTTTCTTT	CASSLERIPVSEAFF
TRBD1	NA	TRBV6-1	TRBJ1-5	TGTGCCAGCAGTGAAGGGGACAGGGTCAATCAGCCCCAGCATTTT	CASSEGDRVNQPQHF
NA	NA	TRBV29-1	TRBJ2-1	TGCAGCGTTGAAGGGGCGGTTGAGCAGTTCTTC	CSVEGAVEQFF
TRBD1	NA	TRBV7-6	TRBJ1-1	TGTGCCAGCAGCCCAATGGTCCAGGGGGGATTGAACACTGAAGCTTTCTTT	CASSPMVQGGLNTEAFF
NA	NA	TRBV15	TRBJ2-5	TGTGCCACCAGCAGTCCGGCGGGGCCAGCAGAGACCCAGTACTTC	CATSSPAGPAETQYF
NA	NA	TRBV7-9	TRBJ2-2	TGTGCCAGCAGCCGAGCCAAAGCGGGTTCGAACACCGGGGAGCTGTTTTTT	CASSRAKAGSNTGELFF
TRBD1	NA	TRBV6-1	TRBJ1-5	TGTGCCAGCAGTGCACAGGACAGGCCATCCAATCAGCCCCAGCATTTT	CASSAQDRPSNQPQHF
TRBD1	NA	TRBV2	TRBJ2-5	TGTGCCAGCAGAAAACAGGGGTCAACTACCCAAGAGACCCAGTACTTC	CASRKQGSTTQETQYF
TRBD1	NA	TRBV6-1	TRBJ1-5	TGTGCCAGCAGTGAAGAGGGACAGGGATTCAATCAGCCCCAGCATTTT	CASSEEGQGFNQPQHF
NA	NA	TRBV5-1	TRBJ2-4	TGCGCCAGCACAGACTTAGCCAAAAACATTCAGTACTTC	CASTDLAKNIQYF
NA	NA	TRBV30	TRBJ1-5	TGTGCCTGGAGTTCGGATCTCAATCAGCCCCAGCATTTT	CAWSSDLNQPQHF
NA	NA	TRBV2	TRBJ2-7	TGTGCCAGCAGTGAAGGACGGAGGGAGCAGTACTTC	CASSEGRREQYF
TRBD2	NA	TRBV6-1	TRBJ2-1	TGTGCCAGCAGTGGGACTAGCGGGAAGCTGCGGGATGAGCAGTTCTTC	CASSGTSGKLRDEQFF
TRBD2	NA	TRBV15	TRBJ2-7	TGTGCCACCAGCTTGGCGGGGGAAGTAGCGGGAGGGACCTACGAGCAGTACTTC	CATSLAGEVAGGTYEQYF
NA	NA	TRBV30	TRBJ2-1	TGTGCCTGGAGTGAGGGTATCGGGCCCTACAATGAGCAGTTCTTC	CAWSEGIGPYNEQFF
NA	NA	TRBV25-1	TRBJ1-2	TGTGCCAGCAGTGACAGGACCAGCTATGGCTACACCTTC	CASSDRTSYGYTF
NA	NA	TRBV6-5	TRBJ2-6	TGTGCCAGCAGTTCCCAGGGGTATGGGGCCAACGTCCTGACTTTC	CASSSQGYGANVLTF
TRBD1	NA	TRBV18	TRBJ2-7	TGTGCCAGCTCCCCCCCACTGGGGGACAGGTCACCCTACGAGCAGTACTTC	CASSPPLGDRSPYEQYF
TRBD2	NA	TRBV9	TRBJ2-7	TGTGCCAGCAGCGTAGGGCTAGCGGGAAACTACGAGCAGTACTTC	CASSVGLAGNYEQYF
NA	NA	TRBV5-6	TRBJ1-5	TGTGCCAGCAGCATGCTCGCGAGACGACCAGAGCCCCAGCATTTT	CASSMLARRPEPQHF
TRBD1	NA	TRBV19	TRBJ1-1	TGTGCCAGTAGCCCCCGGGACAGGGGACGCCCGAGGGCTGAAGCTTTCTTT	CASSPRDRGRPRAEAFF
TRBD1	once	TRBV7-8	TRBJ1-5	TGTGCCAGCAGCGTCGGGACAGGGGGCCGACAGCCCCAGCATTTT	CASSVGTGGRQPQHF
TRBD1	NA	TRBV30	TRBJ2-7	TGTGCCTGGAGTGTACTGCGGACAGGGTTTGGCGAGCAGTACTTC	CAWSVLRTGFGEQYF
NA	NA	TRBV7-2	TRBJ2-3	TGTGCCAGCAGCTTAGTCGGTGGGAGAGGGGTTACGCAGTATTTT	CASSLVGGRGVTQYF
TRBD1	NA	TRBV19	TRBJ1-1	TGTGCCAGTAGTAGAACGGGACAGGGAAACACTGAAGCTTTCTTT	CASSRTGQGNTEAFF
NA	NA	TRBV19	TRBJ1-5	TGTGCCAGTAGAATTTCCGGGGCCGGCAATCAGCCCCAGCATTTT	CASRISGAGNQPQHF
NA	NA	TRBV28	TRBJ2-7	TGTGCCAGCAGTTTACCCCGCAGGGTTACTTACGTCTACGAGCAGTACTTC	CASSLPRRVTYVYEQYF
NA	NA	TRBV7-2	TRBJ2-7	TGTGCCAGCAGCCTCGCACCGGTCTACGAGCAGTACTTC	CASSLAPVYEQYF
NA	NA	TRBV2	TRBJ1-2	TGTGCCAGCAGTCCGAACTATGGCTACACCTTC	CASSPNYGYTF
NA	NA	TRBV7-9	TRBJ2-2	TGTGCCAGCAGCCCCCCACCAGACCCGACCACCGGGGAGCTGTTTTTT	CASSPPPDPTTGELFF
TRBD2	NA	TRBV2	TRBJ2-3	TGTGCCAGCAGAGGGGAAGATGGCCCTAGCGGGGGCTTTTATACGCAGTATTTT	CASRGEDGPSGGFYTQYF
NA	NA	TRBV7-2	TRBJ1-5	TGTGCCAGCAGCTCCCGATGGACAGATTATAGCAATCAGCCCCAGCATTTT	CASSSRWTDYSNQPQHF